Following are 26 T cell receptor beta chains from one sample sequenced in a study of T-cell reconstitution after alpha-beta-depleted transplantation in children. Using unique molecular identifiers, the investigators prepared the TCRbeta library. TCRdb re-analysed the PCR reads in MiXCR, keeping a single row per CDR3 protein. The sample has 15,000 to 20,000 distinct CDR3 sequences, around 5% seen once. The specimen comprised PBMCs, sampled before TCRalphabeta/CD19-depleted stem cell transplant. Receptor source: a boy aged 5-17 years with acute lymphoblastic leukemia, due to receive a stem cell transplant.

This clonotype appeared many times. The V gene is TRBV18, the J gene TRBJ1-1, with D possibly matching TRBD1 (6 bases). The germline CDR1 and CDR2 sequences are KGHSH and LQKENI. The CDR3 covers 13 residues. Trimming removed 5 bases at V and 3 bases at J, with 10 bases between. This CDR3 reads CASSVQGDTEAFF. In DNA, the CDR3 is TGTGCCAGCTCAGTACAGGGTGACACTGAAGCTTTCTTT.

This clonotype rates as medium-sized. This rearrangement joins TRBV6-2 or TRBV6-3 to TRBJ2-1, with 8 bases matching TRBD1. This CDR3 is built from 17 residues. V was clipped by 6 bases and J by 0 bases; unmatched bases: 10. The germline V gene encodes CDR1 MNHEY and CDR2 SVGEGT. As DNA, the CDR3 is TGTGCCAGCAGCCGATACGCACAGGGGGTCTCCTACAATGAGCAGTTCTTC. Translating it yields CASSRYAQGVSYNEQFF.

This clonotype was seen many times. J is TRBJ2-5 and V is TRBV28; D assignment may be TRBD1 or TRBD2 (6 bases each). The CDR3 length is 14 residues. The V gene's germline CDR1 is MDHEN and CDR2 SYDVKM. V gave up 8 bases and J gave up 4 bases, with 17 bases separating them. As DNA, the CDR3 is TGTGCCAGCCGAATGACTGGAGGGGGAGAGACCCAGTACTTC. Protein product: CASRMTGGGETQYF.

This clonotype showed up many times. The chain carries TRBV20-1 and TRBJ2-7; possible D gene TRBD1, 6 bases. Per the germline V gene, CDR1 is DFQATT and CDR2 is SNEGSKA (reference sequence). This CDR3 is built from 13 residues. With 3 bases removed from V and 4 bases from J, the gap between germline ends came to 13 bases. The CDR3 spells CSASAERGYEQYF. The CDR3 DNA sequence: TGCAGTGCTAGCGCGGAGAGGGGGTACGAGCAGTACTTC.

The chain is built from TRBV5-1 and TRBJ2-3; 11 bases line up with TRBD2. The germline gives CDR1 SGHRS, CDR2 YFSETQ. V lost 2 bases and J lost 5; bases outside the gene matches: 4. The CDR3 is 15 amino acids. The CDR3 sequence: CASSFLAGGRDTQYF. The CDR3 nucleotides read TGCGCCAGCAGCTTCCTAGCGGGGGGAAGAGATACGCAGTATTTT.

This clonotype was seen repeatedly, ten times or more. The rearrangement links TRBV4-1 to TRBJ1-1; no definite D call. Germline V CDR1 and CDR2: MGHRA, YSYEKL. The CDR3 length is 13 residues. V was trimmed by 5 bases and J by 8 bases, leaving 15 bases between them. The CDR3 loop reads CASSNTRGTEAFF. CDR3 in DNA: TGCGCCAGCAGCAACACTCGTGGTACCGAAGCTTTCTTT.

This clonotype showed up many times. The chain uses TRBV4-2 and TRBJ1-2; a possible D gene is TRBD1 (5 bases). The germline V gene has CDR1 LGHNA and CDR2 YNFKEQ. This CDR3 comprises 15 residues. Between the trimmed V and J ends, which lost 1 base and 5 bases, there was a span of 14 bases. The CDR3 loop reads CASSQGARVRYGYTF. In DNA, the CDR3 is TGTGCCAGCAGCCAAGGGGCCAGGGTTAGGTATGGCTACACCTTC.

This clonotype was observed many times. CDR3 sequence reads: CASSHQTGGEYEQYF. The CDR3 coding sequence is TGCGCCAGCAGCCACCAGACAGGGGGCGAATACGAGCAGTACTTC. The J gene is TRBJ2-7, the V gene TRBV4-1; 10 bases are shared with TRBD1. Germline CDR1 MGHRA, CDR2 YSYEKL. Trimming removed 3 bases from V and 4 bases from J; junction bases left unmatched: 6. This CDR3 is built from 15 residues.

The chain couples TRBV5-4 to TRBJ2-2; D not certain. The V gene lost 1 base and the J gene lost 1 base, with 8 bases spanning the gap. CDR1 and CDR2 from the germline V gene are SGHNT and YYREEE (reference sequence). CDR3 size: 15 residues. Here the CDR3 DNA reads TGTGCCAGCAGCTTGATGGCCGTGAACACCGGGGAGCTGTTTTTT. Encoded protein: CASSLMAVNTGELFF.

This sequence joins TRBV15 and TRBJ1-4; TRBD1 might be the D (6 bases). The V and J ends lost 1 base and 5 bases respectively, with 8 bases between them. The CDR3 extends over 14 amino acids. Germline V gives CDR1 LNHNV, CDR2 YYDKDF (reference sequence). CDR3: CATSRGGGNEKLFF. The DNA of the CDR3 is TGTGCCACCAGCAGAGGGGGGGGCAATGAAAAACTGTTTTTT.

This clonotype was seen repeatedly, ten times or more. The chain is built from TRBV10-2 and TRBJ2-7; 8 nucleotides agree with TRBD1. The CDR3 is 13 amino acids. Germline values: CDR1 WSHSY, CDR2 SAAADI. With 4 bases clipped from V and 4 bases from J, the junction kept 3 bases outside the gene matches. The CDR3 loop reads CASSAGQAYEQYF. CDR3 bases: TGCGCCAGCAGTGCGGGACAGGCTTACGAGCAGTACTTC.

This clonotype was recorded many times. The chain recombines TRBV2 with TRBJ1-5; D uncertain. The CDR3 totals 14 residues. The ends were cut back, 3 bases at V and 0 bases at J, with 6 bases in the middle. The germline V gene has CDR1 SNHLY and CDR2 FYNNEI. The CDR3 loop is CASSEVDSNQPQHF. The DNA of the CDR3 is TGTGCCAGCAGTGAGGTCGATAGCAATCAGCCCCAGCATTTT.

This clonotype was counted many times. The V and J genes are TRBV7-9 and TRBJ1-6; possibly TRBD1 for D (5 bases). The CDR3 is 13 residues long. CDR1 is SEHNR and CDR2 is FQNEAQ in the germline V gene (reference sequence). V lost 6 bases, J lost 7 bases, and 10 bases lay in between. The CDR3 here is CASRQEGNSPLHF. The DNA of the CDR3 is TGTGCCAGCAGACAGGAGGGGAATTCACCCCTCCACTTT.

Ten or more counts support this clonotype. V usage is TRBV12-3 or TRBV12-4 and J usage is TRBJ2-5, with D uncertain. Trimming removed 3 bases at V and 5 bases at J, with 7 bases between. The CDR3 totals 12 residues. The CDR3: CASSFTSETQYF. Here the CDR3 DNA reads TGTGCCAGCAGTTTTACGAGCGAGACCCAGTACTTC.

By frequency in the sample, this clonotype is medium-sized. This chain connects TRBV12-3 or TRBV12-4 to TRBJ1-3; no reliable D call. Trimming removed 3 bases at V and 0 bases at J, with 9 bases between. The CDR3 runs to 15 residues. CDR3 nucleotides: TGTGCCAGCAGTTTCGACACCTTCTCTGGAAACACCATATATTTT. Translating gives CASSFDTFSGNTIYF.

Many counts were recorded for this clonotype. The rearrangement joins TRBV4-3 to TRBJ1-5, with a tentative D call TRBD1 (5 bases). Germline CDR1 reads LGHNA; CDR2 reads YSLEER. This CDR3 region has 16 residues. The germline V and J ends were trimmed by 4 bases and 0 bases, with 13 bases remaining between them. CDR3 amino acids: CASSPSEGNSNQPQHF. The CDR3 region has the DNA TGCGCCAGCAGCCCCTCGGAGGGGAATAGCAATCAGCCCCAGCATTTT.

This clonotype was found many times. This chain joins TRBV7-9 and TRBJ1-2; no clear D. Trimming shortened V by 4 bases and J by 0 bases, and 18 bases separated the two germline ends. This CDR3 is 17 amino acids long. CDR1 SEHNR and CDR2 FQNEAQ come from the germline V gene (reference sequence). The CDR3 spells CASSSLQDLPSNYGYTF. The DNA of the CDR3 is TGTGCCAGCAGCTCCTTACAAGACTTACCATCTAACTATGGCTACACCTTC.

This clonotype was recorded many times. The chain combines TRBV6-5 with TRBJ2-3; TRBD2 is a possible D gene (6 bases). The germline V gene encodes CDR1 MNHEY and CDR2 SVGAGI. CDR3 length: 16 amino acids. Trimming removed 2 bases from V and 2 bases from J, with 14 bases in between. The CDR3 loop is CASSYTGLFITDTQYF. The DNA for the CDR3 is TGTGCCAGCAGTTACACGGGACTGTTCATCACAGATACGCAGTATTTT.

This clonotype came up many times. The chain couples TRBV29-1 to TRBJ1-2; 7 bases agree with TRBD1. The CDR3 has 13 residues. Trimming took 6 bases from V and 2 from J; bases not matched to a gene: 6. The germline V gene has CDR1 SQVTM and CDR2 ANQGSEA. CDR3 protein: CSVAEGQNYGYTF. The CDR3 bases are TGCAGCGTCGCAGAGGGACAGAACTATGGCTACACCTTC.

In its sample, this clonotype was seen many times. The CDR3 sequence is CASSMPTATNTGELFF. As DNA, the CDR3 is TGCGCCAGCAGCATGCCGACGGCCACGAACACCGGGGAGCTGTTTTTT. The V gene is TRBV5-1, the J gene TRBJ2-2, with D unresolved. Germline V gene sequence: CDR1 SGHRS, CDR2 YFSETQ. Trimming took off 4 bases at V and 0 bases at J, with 13 bases between the two ends. This CDR3 has 16 residues.

There are many counts of this clonotype. V usage is TRBV11-2 and J usage is TRBJ2-1, with D maybe TRBD1 (6 bases). The CDR3 is made up of 12 amino acids. V lost 5 bases, J lost 9 bases, and 11 bases lay in between. The germline CDR1 and CDR2 sequences are SGHAT and FQNNGV. In DNA, the CDR3 is TGTGCCAGCAGCAATATCAGGGGTGAGCAGTTCTTC. Translating it yields CASSNIRGEQFF. Full variable domain (missing parts from reference TRBV11-2 and TRBJ2-1): EAGVAQSPRYKIIEKRQSVAFWCNPISGHATLYWYQQILGQGPKLLIQFQNNGVVDDSQLPKDRFSAERLKGVDSTLKIQPAKLEDSAVYLCASSNIRGEQFFGPGTRLTVL.

The sample holds many counts of this clonotype. The CDR3, as DNA: TGTGCCAGCAGCTCGGCCGGCCTCGGGGGCGCCTCCTATGGCTACACCTTC. It is translated as CASSSAGLGGASYGYTF. The V call is TRBV11-2, the J call TRBJ1-2; possibly TRBD1 for D (6 bases). Per germline, CDR1 SGHAT and CDR2 FQNNGV. CDR3 length: 17 residues. V lost 4 bases and J lost 4, with 22 bases in between.

This clonotype was recorded many times. The V and J genes are TRBV7-8 and TRBJ2-3; TRBD2 matches 8 bases. The CDR3 has 14 residues. The V segment lost 5 bases and the J segment 4 bases; nucleotides outside the gene matches: 5. The germline CDR1 and CDR2 sequences are SGHVS and FQNEAQ. CDR3 protein: CASSQGLAADTQYF. For the CDR3, the DNA is TGTGCCAGCAGCCAAGGACTAGCTGCAGATACGCAGTATTTT.

This CDR3 is CASSKDSPWTNTGELFF. The DNA of the CDR3 is TGTGCCTCCAGCAAAGATTCCCCTTGGACCAACACCGGGGAGCTGTTTTTT. The V call is TRBV3-1, the J call TRBJ2-2; unclear D gene. The V gene's germline CDR1 is LGHDT and CDR2 YNNKEL (reference sequence). V lost 11 bases and J lost 2, with 24 bases in between. This CDR3 is 17 amino acids long.

This clonotype is labeled as medium-sized. V and J are TRBV10-2 and TRBJ2-1; D call uncertain. The CDR3 extends over 10 amino acids. With 6 bases removed from V and 13 bases from J, the gap between germline ends came to 10 bases. CDR1 and CDR2 from the germline V gene are WSHSY and SAAADI. CDR3 in amino acids: CASRSISQFF. CDR3 nucleotides: TGCGCCAGCAGATCAATCAGTCAGTTCTTC.

The chain employs TRBV4-2 and TRBJ2-1; D remains ambiguous. The germline V and J ends were trimmed by 5 bases and 9 bases, with 14 bases remaining between them. The CDR3 is 13 amino acids. Germline V gives CDR1 LGHNA, CDR2 YNFKEQ. CDR3 DNA sequence: TGTGCCAGCAGCGTCGGGCCGCCCGGTGAGCAGTTCTTC. It encodes CASSVGPPGEQFF.